This T cell receptor (beta chain) was identified in a study of cytomegalovirus exposure and HLA in healthy donors. Notes on the study in general: According to the study, 160 or so TCR beta chains were cytomegalovirus-associated.

Germline assignment: CDR1 LNHDA and CDR2 SQIVND (reference sequence). CDR3 length: 15 amino acids. The junction had 8 bases not matched to a gene; V was cut back by 6 bases and J by 3 bases. PCR primers comprised 60 Vbeta and 13 Jbeta primers. Generated by immunoSEQ multiplex PCR, the TCRdb table keeps only in-frame clones and is missing some. The table records 150,000 to 200,000 clones, about three quarters of them present only once. As for this clone: Its antigen is undetermined.

V and J are TRBV19 and TRBJ2-1, with 7 bases that match TRBD2. The TCR was taken from a woman aged 35 to 49 in good health and CMV-seronegative. Sequencing was done on a sample of PBMCs. The CDR3 DNA sequence: TGTGCCAGTAGGGCCGGACTAGGGAACTACAATGAGCAGTTCTTC. Protein sequence: CASRAGLGNYNEQFF.